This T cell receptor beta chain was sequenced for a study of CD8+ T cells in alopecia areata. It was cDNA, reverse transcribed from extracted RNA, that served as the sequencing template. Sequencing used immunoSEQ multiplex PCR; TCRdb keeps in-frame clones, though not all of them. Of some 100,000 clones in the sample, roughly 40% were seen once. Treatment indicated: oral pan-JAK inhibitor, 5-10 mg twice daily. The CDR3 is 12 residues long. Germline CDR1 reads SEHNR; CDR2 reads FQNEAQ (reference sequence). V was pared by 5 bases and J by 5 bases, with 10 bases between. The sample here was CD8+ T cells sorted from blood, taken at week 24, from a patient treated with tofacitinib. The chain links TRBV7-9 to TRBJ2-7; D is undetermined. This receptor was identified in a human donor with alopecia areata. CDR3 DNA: TGTGCCAGCAGCGCTCCAGGAAACGAGCAGTACTTC. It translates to CASSAPGNEQYF.